Below are 7 T cell receptor beta chains sequenced from a single sample in a study of T cell changes during pregnancy in multiple sclerosis. Assay: immunoSEQ multiplex PCR; the TCRdb copy retains only in-frame clones and omits some. The table includes about 69,000 clones, roughly 88% detected once. Specimen: peripheral blood, collected in the third trimester of pregnancy. The receptors were gathered from a female donor with multiple sclerosis, enrolled in a pregnancy study.

CDR3 region: CASSFQELEQYF. The DNA for the CDR3 is TGTGCCAGCAGCTTTCAGGAATTGGAGCAGTACTTC. This chain joins TRBV5-4 and TRBJ2-7, with D uncertain. The germline V gene encodes CDR1 SGHNT and CDR2 YYREEE (reference sequence). The CDR3 totals 12 residues. V was clipped by 2 bases and J by 7 bases, with 10 bases between them.

The chain combines TRBV7-3 with TRBJ2-3, with TRBD1 as a possible D gene (6 bases). CDR1 and CDR2 (germline): SGHTA, FQGTGA. This CDR3 spans 15 amino acids. V lost 5 bases and J 6 bases, leaving 18 bases between the germline ends. The CDR3 DNA reads as TGTGCCAGCAGCATAGGGGGTGGTGGGTGGGATACGCAGTATTTT. Its protein product is CASSIGGGGWDTQYF.

This chain links TRBV7-2 with TRBJ2-5; D call uncertain. The CDR3 is 15 amino acids. V was clipped by 1 base and J by 0 bases, with 9 bases between them. The V gene's germline CDR1 is SGHTA and CDR2 FQGNSA. CDR3 bases: TGTGCCAGCAGCTTAGTACACCAGTACCAAGAGACCCAGTACTTC. It translates to CASSLVHQYQETQYF.

This clone was seen a single time. V and J are TRBV5-6 and TRBJ1-5; possible D gene TRBD1, 5 bases. CDR1 and CDR2 (germline): SGHDT, YYEEEE. Trimming shortened V by 0 bases and J by 3 bases, and 10 bases separated the two germline ends. The CDR3 spans 15 residues. CDR3: CASSLGQPYNQPQHF. As DNA, the CDR3 is TGTGCCAGCAGCTTGGGACAGCCTTACAATCAGCCCCAGCATTTT. Looking up the rest from reference TRBV5-6 and TRBJ1-5 gives the full variable domain: DAGVTQSPTHLIKTRGQQVTLRCSPKSGHDTVSWYQQALGQGPQFIFQYYEEEERQRGNFPDRFSGHQFPNYSSELNVNALLLGDSALYLCASSLGQPYNQPQHFGDGTRLSIL.

The rearrangement uses TRBV6-5 and TRBJ2-7, with TRBD2 as a possible D gene (5 bases). This CDR3 has 14 residues. V was pared by 5 bases and J by 4 bases, with 15 bases between. Germline assignment: CDR1 MNHEY and CDR2 SVGAGI. CDR3 nucleotide sequence: TGTGCCAGCAGTCATCCTTCGCGGGCTTACGAGCAGTACTTC. It translates to CASSHPSRAYEQYF.

This chain connects TRBV15 to TRBJ1-2; TRBD1 aligns across 10 bases. The CDR3 spans 17 residues. The germline gives CDR1 LNHNV, CDR2 YYDKDF (reference sequence). The V and J ends lost 2 bases and 6 bases, in that order; junction bases with no gene match: 12. CDR3 amino acids: CATSRTLTGGIEDGYTF. CDR3 bases: TGTGCCACCAGCAGAACCCTGACAGGGGGCATTGAGGATGGCTACACCTTC.

This clone was recorded many times. This chain joins TRBV2 and TRBJ1-1; 7 bases are a match to TRBD1. CDR1 and CDR2 (germline): SNHLY, FYNNEI. This CDR3 has 14 residues. After removal of 3 bases from V and 9 bases from J, the junction contained 10 bases not matched to a gene. The CDR3 reads CASSEVGQGVQAFF. CDR3 nucleotide sequence: TGTGCCAGCAGTGAGGTGGGGCAGGGGGTACAAGCTTTCTTT.